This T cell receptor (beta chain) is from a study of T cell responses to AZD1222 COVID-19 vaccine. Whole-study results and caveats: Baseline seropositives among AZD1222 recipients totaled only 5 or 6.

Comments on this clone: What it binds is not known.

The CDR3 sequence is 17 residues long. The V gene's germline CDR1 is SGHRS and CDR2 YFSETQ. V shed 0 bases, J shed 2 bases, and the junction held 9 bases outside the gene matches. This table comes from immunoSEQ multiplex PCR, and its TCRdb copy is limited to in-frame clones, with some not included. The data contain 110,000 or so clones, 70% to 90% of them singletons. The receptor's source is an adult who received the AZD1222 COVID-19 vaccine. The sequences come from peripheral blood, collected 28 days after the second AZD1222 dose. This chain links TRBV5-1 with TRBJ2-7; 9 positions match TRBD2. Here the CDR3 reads CASSLEGLAGGTYEQYF. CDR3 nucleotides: TGCGCCAGCAGCTTGGAGGGTCTCGCGGGAGGGACCTACGAGCAGTACTTC.